This T cell receptor (beta chain) was identified during a study of control samples from healthy donors and cancer patients. This clone showed up just once. Only in-frame clones appear in the TCRdb table, and some are missing; sequencing was by immunoSEQ multiplex PCR. The table records some 160,000 clones, 80% to 95% of them present only once. The TCR was taken from a young woman in good health. The sample taken for sequencing was blood.

The CDR3 DNA sequence: TGCGCCAGCAGCCAAGAGGACCTGAGCTCCTACAATGAGCAGTTCTTC. It is translated as CASSQEDLSSYNEQFF. The chain recombines TRBV4-1 with TRBJ2-1; D gene ambiguous. V dropped 0 bases and J dropped 0 bases, with 9 bases sitting between them. Germline V CDR1 and CDR2: MGHRA, YSYEKL. The CDR3 covers 16 residues.